The 17 T cell receptor beta chains below all came from one sample that was sequenced in a study of shared clonotypes between healthy human individuals. CD45RO-negative, CCR7-positively selected cells formed the naive CD8 fraction, excluding terminally differentiated effector memory CD45RA+ cells. Only in-frame clones appear in the TCRdb table, and some are missing; sequencing was by immunoSEQ multiplex PCR. The sample contains some 2.1 million clones, about 95% of which appear only once. The sequenced sample was naive CD8+ T cells sorted from blood. Source of these receptors: a man between 18 and 35 years old in good health.

This clone was counted once. The gene calls are TRBV25-1 and TRBJ1-1; D gene unclear. The germline CDR1 and CDR2 sequences are MGHDK and SYGVNS. This CDR3 spans 13 amino acids. Trimming left V 9 bases short and J 1 base short, with 12 bases between. CDR3 DNA sequence: TGTGCCAGGAGAAAGGTGGGGAACACTGAAGCTTTCTTT. The encoded protein is CARRKVGNTEAFF.

The genes are TRBV7-9 and TRBJ2-7; the D gene could be TRBD1 or TRBD2 (5 bases each). V lost 5 bases and J lost 2, with 16 bases in between. Germline CDR1 and CDR2: SEHNR and FQNEAQ (reference sequence). The CDR3 is 15 amino acids. CDR3 DNA: TGTGCCAGCAGCCCAAGGGGCAGGGAGACCTACGAGCAGTACTTC. It translates to CASSPRGRETYEQYF. Complete variable domain (other parts from reference TRBV7-9 and TRBJ2-7): DTGVSQNPRHKITKRGQNVTFRCDPISEHNRLYWYRQTLGQGPEFLTYFQNEAQLEKSRLLSDRFSAERPKGSFSTLEIQRTEQGDSAMYLCASSPRGRETYEQYFGPGTRLTVT.

The chain joins TRBV7-9 to TRBJ1-6; D is uncertain. Trimming left V 5 bases short and J 0 bases short, with 11 bases between. Germline V gene sequence: CDR1 SEHNR, CDR2 FQNEAQ (reference sequence). The CDR3 is 16 amino acids. The CDR3 reads CASSPRRSSYNSPLHF. The CDR3 nucleotides are TGTGCCAGCAGCCCGCGACGGAGCTCCTATAATTCACCCCTCCACTTT.

V is TRBV13 and J is TRBJ2-1; 11 nucleotides match TRBD2. The junction had 5 bases not matched to a gene; V was cut back by 4 bases and J by 3 bases. The V gene's germline CDR1 is PRHDT and CDR2 FYEKMQ (reference sequence). The CDR3 is 16 residues long. CDR3 sequence: CASSSQTSGDYNEQFF. Here the CDR3 DNA reads TGTGCCAGCAGCTCCCAGACTAGCGGGGACTACAATGAGCAGTTCTTC. The full variable domain, its missing parts supplied by reference TRBV13 and TRBJ2-1, is AAGVIQSPRHLIKEKRETATLKCYPIPRHDTVYWYQQGPGQDPQFLISFYEKMQSDKGSIPDRFSAQQFSDYHSELNMSSLELGDSALYFCASSSQTSGDYNEQFFGPGTRLTVL.

This sequence joins TRBV2 and TRBJ2-5, with 12 bases lining up with TRBD2. The CDR3 sequence is 16 residues long. V shed 8 bases, J shed 5 bases, and the junction held 12 bases outside the gene matches. CDR1 SNHLY and CDR2 FYNNEI come from the germline V gene. In DNA, the CDR3 is TGTGCCAGCCGACTATCAGGACTAGCGGGGAGGGAGACCCAGTACTTC. Protein product: CASRLSGLAGRETQYF.

Here the CDR3 DNA reads TGTGCCAGCGAGTATGGATGGGCAGGGCCTACTGAAGCTTTCTTT. Protein: CASEYGWAGPTEAFF. The J gene is TRBJ1-1, the V gene TRBV2, with a possible D match to TRBD1 (5 bases). Trimming removed 8 bases from V and 5 bases from J, with 21 bases in between. The CDR3 is made up of 15 amino acids. Germline V gene lookup returns CDR1 SNHLY and CDR2 FYNNEI.

This clone was counted a single time. This chain links TRBV7-6 with TRBJ2-3, with 8 bases identical to TRBD2. Germline-derived CDR1 and CDR2 are SGHVS and FNYEAQ. V dropped 5 bases and J dropped 6; count of bases not matched to a gene: 13. The CDR3 length is 16 residues. CDR3 in DNA: TGTGCCAGCAGCCCTTCCTGGGCGGGAGGTGGGGATACGCAGTATTTT. This sequence encodes CASSPSWAGGGDTQYF.

As for this clone: The sample holds other DNA sequences that translate to the same CDR3. The chain employs TRBV11-2 and TRBJ2-7; D unclear. This CDR3 spans 13 amino acids. The V end lost 5 bases, the J end lost 0 bases, and 8 bases lay between the germline ends. Germline lookup yields CDR1 SGHAT and CDR2 FQNNGV. The CDR3 DNA sequence: TGTGCCAGCAGCCTCCGGAGCTCCTACGAGCAGTACTTC. Its protein is CASSLRSSYEQYF.

The J gene is TRBJ2-3, the V gene TRBV5-6; D call uncertain. Germline V gives CDR1 SGHDT, CDR2 YYEEEE. The CDR3 length is 13 residues. Trimming removed 6 bases at V and 0 bases at J, with 8 bases between. The CDR3 nucleotides are TGTGCCAGCACCCGCGGTAGCACAGATACGCAGTATTTT. Encoded protein: CASTRGSTDTQYF. Full variable domain (rest looked up from reference TRBV5-6 and TRBJ2-3): DAGVTQSPTHLIKTRGQQVTLRCSPKSGHDTVSWYQQALGQGPQFIFQYYEEEERQRGNFPDRFSGHQFPNYSSELNVNALLLGDSALYLCASTRGSTDTQYFGPGTRLTVL.

The chain is built from TRBV6-1 and TRBJ1-2; TRBD1 agrees at 7 bases. After removal of 6 bases from V and 5 bases from J, the junction contained 9 bases not matched to a gene. Per the germline V gene, CDR1 is MNHNS and CDR2 is SASEGT. The CDR3 loop spans 14 amino acids. CDR3 nucleotide sequence: TGTGCCAGCAGACCTCAGGGGGGCTGGTATGGCTACACCTTC. Translation: CASRPQGGWYGYTF.

This sequence joins TRBV5-6 and TRBJ1-2; the match to TRBD1 covers 8 bases. V lost 5 bases to trimming and J lost 3 bases; unmatched junction nucleotides: 6. The CDR3 spans 14 residues. CDR1 is SGHDT, CDR2 YYEEEE, per germline. CDR3 protein: CASSRTGLDYGYTF. Written as DNA, the CDR3 is TGTGCCAGCAGTCGGACAGGGCTGGACTATGGCTACACCTTC.

The rearrangement links TRBV6-1 to TRBJ1-4; D unclear. Trimming cost V 3 bases and J 8 bases, with 7 bases left between them. Germline assignment: CDR1 MNHNS and CDR2 SASEGT. This CDR3 has 12 amino acids. CDR3: CASSDLGEKLFF. CDR3 DNA: TGTGCCAGCAGTGATCTGGGGGAAAAACTGTTTTTT.

Comment on this clone: This sample also contains other DNA sequences that code for the same CDR3. The V gene is TRBV19, the J gene TRBJ1-1; 7 bases map to TRBD1. The V gene's germline CDR1 is LNHDA and CDR2 SQIVND (reference sequence). CDR3 length: 15 residues. V dropped 5 bases and J dropped 0; count of bases not matched to a gene: 6. The DNA for the CDR3 is TGTGCCAGTAGTGGAAGACAGGGTATGAACACTGAAGCTTTCTTT. Residues: CASSGRQGMNTEAFF.

The V call is TRBV7-9, the J call TRBJ2-3; D uncertain. Deletions cut 2 bases from V and 7 bases from J, with 10 bases between. Germline V lookup: CDR1 SEHNR, CDR2 FQNEAQ (reference sequence). This CDR3 spans 13 amino acids. CDR3 region: CASSLTDLYTQYF. The CDR3 bases are TGTGCCAGCAGCTTAACGGACCTGTATACGCAGTATTTT.

The V and J genes are TRBV10-3 and TRBJ2-7; D perhaps matches TRBD1 (6 bases). Germline V gene lookup returns CDR1 ENHRY and CDR2 SYGVKD. CDR3 length equals 16 residues. The ends were cut back, 1 base at V and 0 bases at J, with 13 bases in the middle. DNA of the CDR3: TGTGCCATCAGTGAGTTTTTCGGGACAAGCTCCTACGAGCAGTACTTC. Protein product: CAISEFFGTSSYEQYF.

The genes are TRBV30 and TRBJ2-4; TRBD2 matches 10 bases. Trimming removed 0 bases from V and 0 bases from J; junction bases left unmatched: 8. The length of the CDR3 is 18 residues. Germline-derived CDR1 and CDR2 are GTSNPN and SVGIG (reference sequence). CDR3 region: CAWSVSGRGELAKNIQYF. The CDR3 DNA sequence: TGTGCCTGGAGTGTAAGCGGGAGGGGGGAATTAGCCAAAAACATTCAGTACTTC.

This clone was recorded once. The V gene is TRBV4-1, the J gene TRBJ2-1; 11 bases are shared with TRBD2. Losses at the gene ends were 0 bases for V and 3 bases for J; bases not matched to a gene: 1. The length of the CDR3 is 16 residues. In germline, CDR1 is MGHRA, CDR2 YSYEKL. The CDR3 nucleotides read TGCGCCAGCAGCCAAGAGACTAGCGGGGTCTACAATGAGCAGTTCTTC. It encodes CASSQETSGVYNEQFF.